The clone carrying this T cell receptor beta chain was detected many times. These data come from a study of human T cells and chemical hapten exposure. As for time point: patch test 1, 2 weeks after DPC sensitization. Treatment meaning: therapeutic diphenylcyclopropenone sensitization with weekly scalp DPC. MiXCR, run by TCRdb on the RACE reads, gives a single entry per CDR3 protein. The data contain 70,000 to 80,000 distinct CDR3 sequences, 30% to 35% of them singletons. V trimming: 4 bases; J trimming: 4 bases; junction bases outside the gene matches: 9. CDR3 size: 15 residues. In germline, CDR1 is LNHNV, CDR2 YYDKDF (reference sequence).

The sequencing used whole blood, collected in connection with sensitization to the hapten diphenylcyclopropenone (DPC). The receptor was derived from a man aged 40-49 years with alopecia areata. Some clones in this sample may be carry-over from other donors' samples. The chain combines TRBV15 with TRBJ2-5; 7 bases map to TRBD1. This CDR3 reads CATSIITGEPETQYF. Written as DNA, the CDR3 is TGTGCCACCAGCATCATTACAGGGGAACCAGAGACCCAGTACTTC.